A selection of T cell receptor beta chains follows, all from one sample in a study of T cell repertoires in cytomegalovirus infection. From the reads, TCRdb called clonotypes with MiXCR, one entry per CDR3 protein. The sample consists of hundreds of thousands of distinct CDR3 sequences, around a sixth of them appearing once. Specimen: PBMCs. These TCRs come from a human donor in good health (CMV status not recorded). Some clones in this sample may be carry-over from other donors' samples. Both conserved end residues are part of each CDR3. Fields, in order: CDR3 length, V gene, J gene, clone size, D gene, CDR3 protein, CDR3 DNA. D genes are given only for firm matches. A row's size may be missing; if present it is once, few, many or a size class.

>15|TRBV29-1|TRBJ1-1|few|NA
CSVGGPGRWNTEAFF
TGCAGCGTTGGTGGGCCAGGGCGTTGGAACACTGAAGCTTTCTTT
>15|TRBV7-8|TRBJ1-2|few|TRBD1
CASSPRTGGVWGYTF
TGTGCCAGCAGCCCGCGGACAGGGGGCGTGTGGGGCTACACCTTC
>15|TRBV27|TRBJ2-3|few|TRBD1
CASSRGGLGTDTQYF
TGTGCCAGCAGCCGAGGGGGCCTGGGCACAGATACGCAGTATTTT
>11|TRBV4-1|TRBJ2-1|NA|NA
CASSQEGATEF
TGCGCCAGCAGCCAAGAAGGCGCCACCGAGTTC
>12|TRBV29-1|TRBJ1-1|few|TRBD1
CSVGQGSTEAFF
TGCAGCGTCGGACAGGGCAGCACTGAAGCTTTCTTT
>17|TRBV5-6|TRBJ2-1|NA|TRBD1
CASSLTHVDRGYNEQFF
TGTGCCAGCAGCTTGACGCACGTCGACAGGGGCTACAATGAGCAGTTCTTC
>18|TRBV7-2|TRBJ1-5|many|TRBD1
CASASKGQGARGNQPQHF
TGTGCCAGCGCCAGTAAGGGCCAGGGGGCGAGGGGCAATCAGCCCCAGCATTTT
>16|TRBV24-1|TRBJ1-1|many|TRBD1
CATSDTGRQGGTEAFF
TGTGCCACCAGTGACACAGGTCGACAGGGGGGCACTGAAGCTTTCTTT
>16|TRBV10-3|TRBJ2-3|NA|TRBD2
CAISESKRGGTDTQYF
TGTGCCATCAGTGAGTCTAAGCGGGGGGGCACAGATACGCAGTATTTT
>19|TRBV7-8|TRBJ2-4|many|TRBD1
CASSVSVDWDSLAKNIQYF
TGTGCCAGCAGCGTTAGCGTAGATTGGGACAGCCTAGCCAAAAACATTCAGTACTTC
>14|TRBV20-1|TRBJ1-1|few|TRBD1
CSATRQGGPTEAFF
TGCAGTGCTACGAGACAGGGTGGGCCCACTGAAGCTTTCTTT
>14|TRBV25-1|TRBJ2-5|NA|NA
CAISFGQYQETQYF
TGTGCCATCAGCTTTGGACAGTACCAAGAGACCCAGTACTTC
>18|TRBV2|TRBJ1-6|NA|NA
CASSEKRGGARDNSPLHF
TGTGCCAGCAGTGAAAAGAGGGGGGGCGCGCGGGATAATTCACCCCTCCACTTT
>15|TRBV6-2/TRBV6-3|TRBJ2-1|NA|TRBD1
CASSRGQGAVNEQFF
TGTGCCAGCAGCCGGGGACAGGGGGCGGTTAATGAGCAGTTCTTC
>14|TRBV7-2|TRBJ2-5|many|NA
CASSFHGGTETQYF
TGTGCCAGCAGCTTTCACGGAGGGACTGAGACCCAGTACTTC
>15|TRBV5-1|TRBJ2-2|few|NA
CASTTSRGQGGELFF
TGCGCCAGCACGACCTCACGGGGACAAGGCGGGGAGCTGTTTTTT
>15|TRBV18|TRBJ2-3|NA|TRBD1
CASSLTTGVPDTQYF
TGTGCCAGCTCACTTACTACAGGGGTCCCAGATACGCAGTATTTT
>14|TRBV7-6|TRBJ1-2|few|NA
CASSLVGASYGYTF
TGTGCCAGCAGCTTAGTGGGGGCATCATATGGCTACACCTTC
>18|TRBV2|TRBJ1-5|few|TRBD1
CASSDSRGLSLGNQPQHF
TGTGCCAGCAGTGATTCCAGGGGGCTTTCTCTGGGCAATCAGCCCCAGCATTTT
>14|TRBV4-3|TRBJ1-2|NA|NA
CASSLRQDNYGYTF
TGCGCCAGCAGCCTCCGTCAAGATAACTATGGCTACACCTTC
>15|TRBV19|TRBJ1-1|many|TRBD1
CASSIDHQGDTEAFF
TGTGCCAGTAGTATCGATCATCAGGGGGACACTGAAGCTTTCTTT
>11|TRBV2|TRBJ1-1|few|NA
CASSGQREAFF
TGTGCCAGCAGTGGACAGCGTGAAGCTTTCTTT
>12|TRBV6-5|TRBJ2-7|NA|NA
CASSYAPNEQYF
TGTGCCAGCAGTTACGCCCCGAACGAGCAGTACTTC
>13|TRBV6-6|TRBJ2-3|NA|NA
CASLTEYTDTQYF
TGTGCCAGCCTGACAGAGTACACAGATACGCAGTATTTT
>13|TRBV7-2|TRBJ2-1|many|TRBD2
CASSLGPGGEKFF
TGTGCCAGCAGCTTAGGTCCGGGGGGAGAGAAGTTCTTC
>13|TRBV6-2/TRBV6-3|TRBJ2-1|few|NA
CASSYAVGNEQFF
TGTGCCAGCAGTTACGCCGTCGGTAATGAGCAGTTCTTC
>14|TRBV29-1|TRBJ2-3|NA|NA
CSVEERAWADTQYF
TGCAGCGTTGAAGAGCGGGCGTGGGCAGATACGCAGTATTTT
>14|TRBV10-3|TRBJ1-1|NA|NA
CAISESDRNTEAFF
TGTGCCATCAGTGAGTCGGACAGGAACACTGAAGCTTTCTTT
>13|TRBV2|TRBJ2-5|NA|NA
CASSELEEETQYF
TGTGCCAGCAGTGAACTGGAAGAAGAGACCCAGTACTTC
>15|TRBV6-2/TRBV6-3|TRBJ1-1|NA|TRBD1
CASGGQGEGNTEAFF
TGTGCCAGCGGGGGACAGGGAGAGGGGAACACTGAAGCTTTCTTT
>14|TRBV12-3/TRBV12-4|TRBJ1-6|NA|TRBD1
CASRGQGRNSPLHF
TGTGCCAGCAGGGGACAGGGGCGGAATTCACCCCTCCACTTT
>15|TRBV7-2|TRBJ1-1|NA|NA
CASSLNSAMNTEAFF
TGTGCCAGCAGCTTAAATTCAGCCATGAACACTGAAGCTTTCTTT
>16|TRBV3-1|TRBJ1-1|NA|NA
CASSQEFGAGNTEAFF
TGTGCCAGCAGCCAAGAATTTGGGGCCGGTAACACTGAAGCTTTCTTT